This T cell receptor (beta chain) was captured in a study of vaccination and CD4 T cells after COVID-19. The wider study: Taking of post-vaccine samples occurred a median approximately 72 days after dose two (range 14 to 241). The cells in question were stimulated using overlapping spike peptides derived from SARS-CoV-2, HCoV-NL63, HCoV-OC43 and HCoV-229E.

The CDR3 totals 18 residues. Germline trimming cut 5 bases from V and 3 bases from J; bases unmatched to any gene: 15. Germline loops: CDR1 LNHDA, CDR2 SQIVND (reference sequence). On this clonotype itself: The antigen remains undetermined.

General study points: Among those convalescent, a median 86.3% of reactive clones emerged solely post-vaccination.

With the Oncomine TCR Beta short-read assay, DNA from cultured CD4+ T cells was sequenced. From cultured CD4+ T cells, genomic DNA was extracted. MiXCR, run by TCRdb on the PCR reads, gives a single entry per CDR3 protein. The table records roughly 10,000 distinct CDR3 sequences, under 50% of them present only once. Treatment meaning: approximately 11-day PBMC culture with coronavirus spike peptide pools or control peptides (ViraFEST assay). The source of this sequence is a human donor who had recovered from COVID-19. The chain carries TRBV19 and TRBJ2-3, with TRBD1 identical over 9 bases. What was sequenced was CD4+ T cells from blood, cultured in vitro. The CDR3 nucleotides are TGTGCCAGTAGTTCATACCCTGCCACAGGGGGCGCGACAGATACGCAGTATTTT. It yields the protein CASSSYPATGGATDTQYF.